This T cell receptor beta chain was found in a study of CD8 T cells in Susac syndrome. CDR3 length equals 14 residues. The germline V gene encodes CDR1 LGHDT and CDR2 YNNKEL (reference sequence). Unmatched junction bases numbered 5, after V lost 6 bases and J lost 3 bases. TCR beta was sequenced from blood CD8+ and CD4+ T cells. Negative isolation yielded CD8+ and CD4+ T cells; FACS enriched TEMRA cells. Study-level findings and limits: Only a relatively small number of individuals were included in the TCR sequencing and HLA analysis.

As to this clonotype: Its target is not known.

When the RNA was reverse transcribed, random hexamers were used with an input of roughly 0.45 to 1 ug. TCRdb ran MiXCR on the immunoSEQ multiplex PCR reads and lists one entry per CDR3 protein. The data contain about 210,000 distinct CDR3 sequences, approximately 95% of them seen just once; the ten biggest clones take up roughly 0.1%. The J gene is TRBJ2-7, the V gene TRBV3-1, with TRBD2 matching 10 bases. Material for sequencing was CD4+ T cells from PBMCs. The receptor comes from a human donor with multiple sclerosis. CDR3 DNA sequence: TGTGCCAGCAGAGCTAGCGGGAGCATCTACGAGCAGTACTTC. Encoded protein: CASRASGSIYEQYF.